The 26 T cell receptor beta chains in this list originate from one sample, sequenced in a study of T-cell reconstitution after alpha-beta-depleted transplantation in children. Unique molecular identifiers were incorporated during preparation of the TCRbeta library. MiXCR was run by TCRdb on the PCR reads, yielding one entry per CDR3 protein. The repertoire has 500,000 to 600,000 distinct CDR3 sequences, roughly a quarter of them found once; the top ten carry under 45%. This sample comprised PBMCs, obtained before TCRalphabeta/CD19-depleted stem cell transplant. The receptors come from a boy in the first two years of life with Wiskott-Aldrich syndrome, due to receive a stem cell transplant.

This rearrangement joins TRBV4-1 to TRBJ2-1; D ambiguous. This CDR3 spans 13 amino acids. Germline V gives CDR1 MGHRA, CDR2 YSYEKL. The V end lost 0 bases, the J end lost 5 bases, and 5 bases lay between the germline ends. The DNA of the CDR3 is TGCGCCAGCAGCCAAGATAAGCACAATGAGCAGTTCTTC. Translation gives CASSQDKHNEQFF.

The V and J genes are TRBV20-1 and TRBJ1-4; weak D call: TRBD1 (5 bases). The CDR3 spans 15 residues. Germline V gene lookup returns CDR1 DFQATT and CDR2 SNEGSKA (reference sequence). V lost 6 bases to trimming and J lost 5 bases, with 19 bases between them. The chain's CDR3 is CSALPQTAANEKLFF. The CDR3 nucleotides read TGCAGTGCCCTACCCCAGACAGCTGCGAATGAAAAACTGTTTTTT.

The chain employs TRBV19 and TRBJ2-7; D not resolved. CDR3 length: 15 residues. Trimming removed 1 base from V and 2 bases from J, with 12 bases in between. Germline-derived CDR1 and CDR2 are LNHDA and SQIVND (reference sequence). This CDR3 reads CASSIVSETTYEQYF. The CDR3 nucleotides read TGTGCCAGTAGTATAGTGTCAGAAACGACCTACGAGCAGTACTTC.

This rearrangement joins TRBV7-2 to TRBJ2-5; TRBD2 matches at 9 bases. CDR3 length: 14 amino acids. Germline CDR1 is SGHTA and CDR2 is FQGNSA. V was pared by 5 bases and J by 5 bases, with 6 bases of the junction left unmatched. The CDR3 coding sequence is TGTGCCAGCAGCCCCGGGACTAGCTATGAGACCCAGTACTTC. It translates to CASSPGTSYETQYF.

The gene calls are TRBV25-1 and TRBJ2-1; D might be TRBD2 (6 bases). The CDR3 loop spans 16 amino acids. Germline CDR1 is MGHDK and CDR2 is SYGVNS. V was trimmed by 6 bases and J by 1 base, leaving 16 bases between them. The CDR3 coding sequence is TGTGCCAGCAGACCCCGTGCGGGAAGGTCCTACAATGAGCAGTTCTTC. Protein sequence: CASRPRAGRSYNEQFF.

This clonotype has more than one count but fewer than ten. This rearrangement joins TRBV7-9 to TRBJ1-4; TRBD1 aligns across 9 bases. CDR3 length: 15 amino acids. V was pared by 5 bases and J by 3 bases, with 4 bases of the junction left unmatched. CDR1 SEHNR and CDR2 FQNEAQ come from the germline V gene (reference sequence). Here the CDR3 DNA reads TGTGCCAGCAGCGGACGGGACAGGGCTAATGAAAAACTGTTTTTT. This encodes CASSGRDRANEKLFF. The full variable domain, completed using reference TRBV7-9 and TRBJ1-4, is DTGVSQNPRHKITKRGQNVTFRCDPISEHNRLYWYRQTLGQGPEFLTYFQNEAQLEKSRLLSDRFSAERPKGSFSTLEIQRTEQGDSAMYLCASSGRDRANEKLFFGSGTQLSVL.

This chain uses TRBV3-1 with TRBJ2-6; D gene ambiguous. CDR1 is LGHDT and CDR2 is YNNKEL in the germline V gene (reference sequence). The CDR3 loop spans 14 amino acids. Trimming shortened V by 4 bases and J by 3 bases, and 7 bases separated the two germline ends. The CDR3 protein is CASSRRDGANVLTF. The CDR3 DNA is TGTGCCAGCAGCCGAAGGGATGGGGCCAACGTCCTGACTTTC.

The table lists this clonotype with a few counts. The chain carries TRBV5-1 and TRBJ1-1; 7 nucleotides agree with TRBD1. CDR3 size: 15 residues. Trimming removed 1 base from V and 2 bases from J; junction bases left unmatched: 5. The germline CDR1 and CDR2 sequences are SGHRS and YFSETQ. In DNA form, the CDR3 reads TGCGCCAGCAGCTTGACCACAGGGGCCAACACTGAAGCTTTCTTT. This sequence encodes CASSLTTGANTEAFF. The variable domain in full, completed from reference TRBV5-1 and TRBJ1-1, reads KAGVTQTPRYLIKTRGQQVTLSCSPISGHRSVSWYQQTPGQGLQFLFEYFSETQRNKGNFPGRFSGRQFSNSRSEMNVSTLELGDSALYLCASSLTTGANTEAFFGQGTRLTVV.

This sequence joins TRBV12-3 or TRBV12-4 and TRBJ2-2, with TRBD2 matching 7 bases. CDR3 length: 14 residues. The V segment lost 6 bases and the J segment 7 bases; nucleotides outside the gene matches: 8. The CDR3 loop is CASSAGREGGELFF. CDR3 DNA: TGTGCCAGCAGCGCCGGAAGGGAGGGCGGGGAGCTGTTTTTT.

The CDR3 DNA sequence: TGCAGTGCTAGTCCCTGGGGGCAGATCTACAATGAGCAGTTCTTC. Amino acids: CSASPWGQIYNEQFF. J is TRBJ2-1 and V is TRBV20-1, with D perhaps TRBD1 (6 bases). Germline assignment: CDR1 DFQATT and CDR2 SNEGSKA (reference sequence). CDR3 length: 15 residues. V was pared by 3 bases and J by 3 bases, with 15 bases between.

The chain couples TRBV7-2 to TRBJ2-3; D not resolved. The germline gives CDR1 SGHTA, CDR2 FQGNSA. The CDR3 loop spans 17 amino acids. Trimming stripped 4 bases from V and 1 base from J, with 18 bases between. CDR3 coding DNA: TGTGCCAGCAGCTCGTTTCTTTTCGCGAGCCGCACAGATACGCAGTATTTT. Protein product: CASSSFLFASRTDTQYF.

J is TRBJ2-7 and V is TRBV20-1, with D possibly being TRBD1 (8 bases). This CDR3 comprises 13 residues. CDR1 and CDR2 from the germline V gene are DFQATT and SNEGSKA (reference sequence). V gave up 6 bases and J gave up 5 bases, with 17 bases separating them. The CDR3 loop reads CSAPHRGGDEQYF. The CDR3 nucleotides are TGCAGTGCCCCTCACAGGGGGGGAGACGAGCAGTACTTC.

This clonotype occurred many times. The chain recombines TRBV20-1 with TRBJ2-7; D might be TRBD2 (6 bases). V was shortened by 6 bases and J by 0 bases, with 15 bases between the two germline ends. Germline V gives CDR1 DFQATT, CDR2 SNEGSKA (reference sequence). The CDR3 is made up of 14 amino acids. CDR3 nucleotides: TGCAGTGCCCCGCCCCGGGGGAGCTCCTACGAGCAGTACTTC. Translated: CSAPPRGSSYEQYF.

Note on this clonotype: No conserved phenylalanine or tryptophan ends this CDR3, so it is likely a read error. The CDR3 sequence is CSAPGLAGEQFL. CDR3 DNA sequence: TGCAGTGCCCCGGGACTAGCGGGTGAGCAGTTCCTC. V and J are TRBV20-1 and TRBJ2-1; the match to TRBD2 covers 12 bases. The V gene's germline CDR1 is DFQATT and CDR2 SNEGSKA (reference sequence). The CDR3 extends over 12 amino acids. The junction had 3 bases not matched to a gene; V was cut back by 6 bases and J by 9 bases.

V usage is TRBV9 and J usage is TRBJ2-7; possible D gene TRBD2, 6 bases. Trimming took off 0 bases at V and 4 bases at J, with 17 bases between the two ends. CDR1 and CDR2 (germline): SGDLS, YYNGEE. The CDR3 is 16 residues long. The CDR3 DNA is TGTGCCAGCAGCGTAGGGGCGTGGGGAGGAGAGTACGAGCAGTACTTC. Translating it yields CASSVGAWGGEYEQYF.

The sample holds a few counts of this clonotype. The chain joins TRBV20-1 to TRBJ1-4; 10 bases align to TRBD1. CDR1 is DFQATT, CDR2 SNEGSKA, per germline (reference sequence). This CDR3 spans 13 amino acids. V trimming: 6 bases; J trimming: 7 bases; junction bases outside the gene matches: 5. As DNA, the CDR3 is TGCAGTGCCCGACAGGGGGCGCGTGAAAAACTGTTTTTT. Translation: CSARQGAREKLFF.

For this clonotype: The junction departs from the called germline gene at one end, perhaps through a read error. This chain links TRBV28 with TRBJ2-4; 7 positions match TRBD1. The CDR3 covers 15 residues. Germline CDR1 MDHEN, CDR2 SYDVKM. CDR3 residues: CASSRPDRSKNSQYF. The CDR3 bases are TGTGCCAGCAGTCGCCCGGACAGGTCCAAAAACAGTCAGTACTTC.

This clonotype was seen a few times. This sequence joins TRBV10-3 and TRBJ2-7, with TRBD2 as a possible D gene (6 bases). Germline V gives CDR1 ENHRY, CDR2 SYGVKD. This CDR3 comprises 11 residues. V was pared by 8 bases and J by 2 bases, with 7 bases between. Here the CDR3 DNA reads TGTGCCATCGGGACTCCCTACGAGCAGTACTTC. This encodes CAIGTPYEQYF.

The V gene is TRBV10-3, the J gene TRBJ2-1; D gene unclear. V lost 5 bases, J lost 0 bases, and 8 bases lay in between. This CDR3 has 14 residues. Per the germline V gene, CDR1 is ENHRY and CDR2 is SYGVKD. This chain's CDR3 is CAISSPSSYNEQFF. Here the CDR3 DNA reads TGTGCCATCAGTTCCCCGAGCTCCTACAATGAGCAGTTCTTC.

This clonotype was observed a handful of times. V gene TRBV29-1 combines with J gene TRBJ2-1; D remains ambiguous. The germline V gene encodes CDR1 SQVTM and CDR2 ANQGSEA. Trimming pared 8 bases from V and 7 bases from J, leaving 12 bases between. The CDR3 consists of 11 residues. The CDR3 here is CSTRTWNEQFF. The CDR3 region has the DNA TGCAGCACCCGGACGTGGAATGAGCAGTTCTTC.

V is TRBV15 and J is TRBJ2-2; D ambiguous. The CDR3 is 13 residues long. V was pared by 1 base and J by 7 bases, with 7 bases between. Germline V CDR1 and CDR2: LNHNV, YYDKDF (reference sequence). CDR3 DNA sequence: TGTGCCACCAGCAGAGGGGAAGTCGGGGAGCTGTTTTTT. This encodes CATSRGEVGELFF.

This chain connects TRBV5-1 to TRBJ2-7, with TRBD2 identical over 10 bases. This CDR3 comprises 16 residues. Germline lookup yields CDR1 SGHRS and CDR2 YFSETQ. After removal of 0 bases from V and 3 bases from J, the junction contained 6 bases not matched to a gene. The CDR3 sequence: CASSLGPAGGNYEQYF. The CDR3 DNA reads as TGCGCCAGCAGCTTGGGGCCAGCGGGGGGGAACTACGAGCAGTACTTC.

There are a few counts of this clonotype. J is TRBJ2-1 and V is TRBV14; no reliable D call. Trimming stripped 4 bases from V and 6 bases from J, with 10 bases between. The CDR3 sequence is 13 residues long. Germline V gives CDR1 SGHDN, CDR2 FVKESK. The CDR3 bases are TGTGCCAGCAGCCGGAACTCCGCCAATGAGCAGTTCTTC. This sequence encodes CASSRNSANEQFF.

This clonotype was observed a handful of times. V gene TRBV24-1 combines with J gene TRBJ2-1; 15 positions match TRBD2. With V trimmed by 4 bases and J by 0 bases, 3 bases remained unmatched. This CDR3 has 18 residues. CDR1 is KGHDR, CDR2 SFDVKD, per germline. The CDR3 is CATSDPGLAGGSYNEQFF. CDR3 DNA sequence: TGTGCCACCAGTGACCCGGGACTAGCGGGAGGCTCCTACAATGAGCAGTTCTTC.

This clonotype is a singleton in its sample. This chain links TRBV2 with TRBJ2-7, with 10 nucleotides matching TRBD2. The CDR3 extends over 15 amino acids. Germline V CDR1 and CDR2: SNHLY, FYNNEI. Germline trimming cut 6 bases from V and 2 bases from J; bases unmatched to any gene: 7. The CDR3 sequence: CASRSGLAETYEQYF. In DNA, the CDR3 is TGTGCCAGCAGAAGCGGACTAGCGGAAACCTACGAGCAGTACTTC.

The gene calls are TRBV24-1 and TRBJ2-1; 11 nucleotides align to TRBD2. V was pared by 3 bases and J by 5 bases, with 5 bases of the junction left unmatched. The CDR3 extends over 16 amino acids. Germline values: CDR1 KGHDR, CDR2 SFDVKD. The CDR3 nucleotides are TGTGCCACCAGTGATACTAGCGGGGGTACACACAATGAGCAGTTCTTC. This gives the protein CATSDTSGGTHNEQFF.